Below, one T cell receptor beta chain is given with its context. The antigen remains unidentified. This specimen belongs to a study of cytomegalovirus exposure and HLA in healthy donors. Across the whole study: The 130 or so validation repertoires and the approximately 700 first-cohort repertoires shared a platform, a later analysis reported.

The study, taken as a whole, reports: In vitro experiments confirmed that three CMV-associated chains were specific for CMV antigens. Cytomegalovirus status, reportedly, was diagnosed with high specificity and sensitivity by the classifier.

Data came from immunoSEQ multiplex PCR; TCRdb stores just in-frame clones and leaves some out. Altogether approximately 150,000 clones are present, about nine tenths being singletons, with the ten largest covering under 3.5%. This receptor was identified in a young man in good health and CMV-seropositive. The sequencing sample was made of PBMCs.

Here the CDR3 DNA reads TGTGCCAGCACCCCGGCCGGGACAGCTAACTACGAGCAGTACTTC. It encodes CASTPAGTANYEQYF. The chain links TRBV5-4 to TRBJ2-7; TRBD1 agrees at 7 bases. CDR3 length: 15 amino acids. V trimming: 6 bases; J trimming: 3 bases; junction bases outside the gene matches: 12. Germline V gene data show CDR1 as SGHNT and CDR2 as YYREEE (reference sequence).